The 14 T cell receptor beta chains listed next were all sequenced from one sample in a study of cytomegalovirus exposure and HLA in healthy donors. The PCR had 60 Vbeta and 13 Jbeta primers. The protocol was immunoSEQ multiplex PCR, while the TCRdb copy is restricted to in-frame clones and leaves out a portion. The table includes under 200,000 clones, over 65% detected once. Material for sequencing was PBMCs. The receptors originated from a man aged 60 to 69 in good health and CMV-seronegative.

The J gene is TRBJ2-2, the V gene TRBV30; 7 bases are a match to TRBD1. The CDR3 runs 13 residues. Germline V gives CDR1 GTSNPN, CDR2 SVGIG (reference sequence). V lost 7 bases and J lost 1; bases outside the gene matches: 3. The CDR3 sequence: CASRQGNTGELFF. CDR3 coding DNA: TGTGCCTCAAGACAGGGGAACACCGGGGAGCTGTTTTTT. Based on the CDR3 plus reference TRBV30 and TRBJ2-2, the full variable domain is SQTIHQWPATLVQPVGSPLSLECTVEGTSNPNLYWYRQAAGRGLQLLFYSVGIGQISSEVPQNLSASRPQDRQFILSSKKLLLSDSGFYLCASRQGNTGELFFGEGSRLTVL.

The rearrangement links TRBV12-1 to TRBJ2-7; TRBD2, the D gene given by the table, was not confirmed from the DNA. TRBV12-1 is a pseudogene segment. The CDR3 length is 16 residues. This chain's CDR3 is CASSEDMAGGPYEQYF. DNA of the CDR3: TGTGCCAGCAGCGAAGATATGGCGGGAGGGCCCTACGAGCAGTACTTC.

The chain uses TRBV7-9 and TRBJ1-2, with a possible D match to TRBD1 (6 bases). V was trimmed by 5 bases and J by 4 bases, leaving 11 bases between them. Germline-derived CDR1 and CDR2 are SEHNR and FQNEAQ (reference sequence). The CDR3 has 13 residues. This CDR3 reads CASSPTGFYGYTF. The CDR3 bases are TGTGCCAGCAGCCCAACAGGGTTCTATGGCTACACCTTC.

The V and J genes are TRBV28 and TRBJ2-7, with D possibly matching TRBD1 (6 bases). CDR1 is MDHEN and CDR2 is SYDVKM in the germline V gene. There are 13 residues in the CDR3. V shed 5 bases and J shed 2 bases, with 10 bases lying between them. This chain's CDR3 is CASSEDSPYEQYF. The CDR3 coding sequence is TGTGCCAGCAGTGAGGACAGTCCCTACGAGCAGTACTTC.

On this clone itself: One end of the junction fails to match germline, which may point to a read error. The chain joins TRBV5-4 to TRBJ1-2; weak D call: TRBD1 (6 bases). CDR1 and CDR2 (germline): SGHNT, YYREEE (reference sequence). The CDR3 runs 13 residues. Written as DNA, the CDR3 is TGTGCCAGCAGCGATAACAGGGAACTTGGCTACCCCTTC. As protein: CASSDNRELGYPF.

This chain links TRBV5-1 with TRBJ1-4; tentative D call: TRBD1 (5 bases). Trimming left V 4 bases short and J 6 bases short, with 22 bases between. CDR1 is SGHRS and CDR2 is YFSETQ in the germline V gene. The CDR3 is made up of 17 amino acids. The CDR3 here is CASSPGVGLWGDEKLFF. The CDR3 DNA reads as TGCGCCAGCAGCCCTGGGGTCGGACTCTGGGGGGATGAAAAACTGTTTTTT.

The chain has TRBV6-1 and TRBJ1-1, with no clear D. Germline-derived CDR1 and CDR2 are MNHNS and SASEGT. Trimming shortened V by 5 bases and J by 0 bases, and 13 bases separated the two germline ends. The CDR3 is made up of 15 amino acids. CDR3 sequence reads: CASSRGGGLNTEAFF. Written as DNA, the CDR3 is TGTGCCAGCAGTCGGGGTGGAGGGCTGAACACTGAAGCTTTCTTT.

The chain joins TRBV6-1 to TRBJ2-4; D is perhaps TRBD1 (6 bases). There are 16 residues in the CDR3. With 0 bases removed from V and 4 bases from J, the gap between germline ends came to 13 bases. Per germline, CDR1 MNHNS and CDR2 SASEGT. DNA of the CDR3: TGTGCCAGCAGTGAAGCGGGGGCAGGTCCGAAAAACATTCAGTACTTC. It yields the protein CASSEAGAGPKNIQYF.

The V gene is TRBV5-1, the J gene TRBJ1-2; D is ambiguous. CDR1 and CDR2 from the germline V gene are SGHRS and YFSETQ. V was cut by 4 bases and J by 8 bases, with 12 bases left in between. The CDR3 covers 12 residues. The CDR3 DNA sequence: TGCGCCAGCAGCGGATCCGGGGAGGGCTACACCTTC. It codes for CASSGSGEGYTF.

The rearrangement links TRBV11-2 to TRBJ1-2, with TRBD1 matching 7 bases. Germline values: CDR1 SGHAT, CDR2 FQNNGV. The CDR3 runs to 15 residues. V was pared by 5 bases and J by 6 bases, with 12 bases of the junction left unmatched. DNA of the CDR3: TGTGCCAGCAGCAAGAGACAGGGCAGGTCCCATGGCTACACCTTC. Amino acid sequence: CASSKRQGRSHGYTF.

J is TRBJ1-1 and V is TRBV6-1, with a weak D call TRBD1 (5 bases). Germline values: CDR1 MNHNS, CDR2 SASEGT. V gave up 6 bases and J gave up 7 bases, with 15 bases separating them. This CDR3 is built from 13 residues. CDR3 DNA: TGTGCCAGCAGGACCGGGACTGTCGGTGAAGCTTTCTTT. Amino acid sequence: CASRTGTVGEAFF.

V usage is TRBV2 and J usage is TRBJ2-7, with TRBD2 identical over 13 bases. Germline loops: CDR1 SNHLY, CDR2 FYNNEI. Trimming took 4 bases from V and 3 from J; bases not matched to a gene: 3. The CDR3 loop spans 15 amino acids. The CDR3 DNA follows: TGTGCCAGCAGTGGGGGGACTAGCGGGATCTACGAGCAGTACTTC. The encoded protein is CASSGGTSGIYEQYF.

The chain couples TRBV25-1 to TRBJ2-3, with 8 bases lining up with TRBD1. Germline CDR1 and CDR2: MGHDK and SYGVNS. The junction had 3 bases not matched to a gene; V was cut back by 0 bases and J by 1 base. The CDR3 has 16 amino acids. The CDR3 reads CASSEYRGRRTDTQYF. DNA for the CDR3: TGTGCCAGCAGTGAATACAGGGGGCGCCGCACAGATACGCAGTATTTT.

The chain couples TRBV5-4 to TRBJ2-2; 7 bases fit TRBD1. Germline V lookup: CDR1 SGHNT, CDR2 YYREEE (reference sequence). V shed 2 bases, J shed 2 bases, and the junction held 6 bases outside the gene matches. There are 16 residues in the CDR3. Here the CDR3 reads CASSLAGTDNTGELFF. CDR3 DNA sequence: TGTGCCAGCAGCTTAGCCGGGACAGACAACACCGGGGAGCTGTTTTTT. The whole variable domain, remainder taken from reference TRBV5-4 and TRBJ2-2, is ETGVTQSPTHLIKTRGQQVTLRCSSQSGHNTVSWYQQALGQGPQFIFQYYREEENGRGNFPPRFSGLQFPNYSSELNVNALELDDSALYLCASSLAGTDNTGELFFGEGSRLTVL.